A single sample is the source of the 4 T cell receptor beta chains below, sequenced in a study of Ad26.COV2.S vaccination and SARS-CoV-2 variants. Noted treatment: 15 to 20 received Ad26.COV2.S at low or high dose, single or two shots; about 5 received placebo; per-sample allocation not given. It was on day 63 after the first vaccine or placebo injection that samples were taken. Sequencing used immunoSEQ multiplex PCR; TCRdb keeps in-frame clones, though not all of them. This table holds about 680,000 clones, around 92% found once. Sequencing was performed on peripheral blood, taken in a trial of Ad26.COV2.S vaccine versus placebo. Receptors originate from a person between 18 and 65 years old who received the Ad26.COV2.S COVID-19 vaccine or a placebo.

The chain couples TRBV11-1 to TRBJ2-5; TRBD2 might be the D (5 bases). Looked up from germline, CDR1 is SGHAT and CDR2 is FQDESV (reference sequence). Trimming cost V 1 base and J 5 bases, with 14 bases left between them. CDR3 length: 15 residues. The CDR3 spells CASSLGGSREETQYF. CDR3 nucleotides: TGTGCCAGCAGCTTAGGGGGAAGTAGGGAGGAGACCCAGTACTTC.

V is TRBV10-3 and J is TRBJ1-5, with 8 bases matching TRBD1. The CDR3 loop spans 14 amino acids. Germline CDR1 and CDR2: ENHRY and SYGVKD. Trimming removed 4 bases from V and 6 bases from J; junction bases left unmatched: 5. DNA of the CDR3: TGTGCCATCAGTGGGACAGGGACGGGTCAGCCCCAGCATTTT. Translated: CAISGTGTGQPQHF.

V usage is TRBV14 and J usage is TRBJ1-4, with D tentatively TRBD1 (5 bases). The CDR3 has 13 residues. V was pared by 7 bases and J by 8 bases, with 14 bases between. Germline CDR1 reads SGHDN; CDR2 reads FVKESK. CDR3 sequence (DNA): TGTGCCAGCAACTGGAGGAGGGGCGAAAAACTGTTTTTT. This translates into CASNWRRGEKLFF.

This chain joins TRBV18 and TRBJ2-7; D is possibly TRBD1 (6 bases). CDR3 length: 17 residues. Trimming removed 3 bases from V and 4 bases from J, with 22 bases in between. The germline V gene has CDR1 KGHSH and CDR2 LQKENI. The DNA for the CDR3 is TGTGCCAGCTCACCGAGTATAAGGCCAGGGGAGCAATACGAGCAGTACTTC. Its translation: CASSPSIRPGEQYEQYF.